The 29 T cell receptor beta chains reported below all come from one sample, sequenced in a study of OX40 agonist ivuxolimab in advanced cancers. Receptor amplification or capture employed the immunoSEQ multiplex PCR assay. The immuneACCESS repertoire file appears here via TCRdb, limited to in-frame rearrangements. These files lack a portion of the clones; in checked studies, under half of the deficit traces to unresolved V genes, and the cause of the others is not known. This sample has some 37,000 clones in its table, and about 87% of those were observed once. The ten most abundant clones make up 4% to 5% of the sample. The sample in question was CD4+ or CD8+ T cells sorted from blood, obtained in a trial of the OX40 agonist ivuxolimab. The source of these receptors is an adult with an advanced solid tumor such as melanoma, head and neck, liver or kidney cancer.

The CDR3 region is CASSELGQLNNEQFF. The CDR3 DNA reads TGTGCCAGCAGTGAATTGGGACAGCTCAACAATGAGCAGTTCTTC. V usage is TRBV2 and J usage is TRBJ2-1, with TRBD1 identical over 7 bases. Germline CDR1 SNHLY, CDR2 FYNNEI. The CDR3 has 15 amino acids. V was pared by 2 bases and J by 5 bases, with 6 bases of the junction left unmatched.

The CDR3 sequence: CASTKTGGETGELFF. The CDR3 DNA reads as TGTGCCAGCACTAAGACAGGGGGCGAAACCGGGGAGCTGTTTTTT. The genes are TRBV2 and TRBJ2-2, with 10 bases matching TRBD1. This CDR3 is built from 15 residues. In germline, CDR1 is SNHLY, CDR2 FYNNEI. With 7 bases clipped from V and 5 bases from J, the junction kept 7 bases outside the gene matches.

The chain combines TRBV2 with TRBJ2-2; D uncertain. The ends were cut back, 6 bases at V and 3 bases at J, with 8 bases in the middle. Looked up from germline, CDR1 is SNHLY and CDR2 is FYNNEI. The CDR3 runs 13 residues. In DNA, the CDR3 is TGTGCCAGCAGCAATCAGGACACCGGGGAGCTGTTTTTT. It yields the protein CASSNQDTGELFF.

The chain joins TRBV12-5 to TRBJ2-7, with TRBD2 as a possible D gene (5 bases). V was trimmed by 6 bases and J by 2 bases, leaving 11 bases between them. In germline, CDR1 is LGHNT, CDR2 FRNRAP. This CDR3 comprises 13 residues. This CDR3 is CASGQQRPYEQYF. The CDR3 DNA reads as TGTGCTAGTGGGCAGCAGCGGCCCTACGAGCAGTACTTC.

The V and J genes are TRBV6-1 and TRBJ2-7; D unclear. Germline values: CDR1 MNHNS, CDR2 SASEGT. The length of the CDR3 is 13 residues. Trimming shortened V by 8 bases and J by 6 bases, and 17 bases separated the two germline ends. In DNA form, the CDR3 reads TGTGCCAGCTTATTAAGGGTTTCGGGCGAGCAGTACTTC. Translating gives CASLLRVSGEQYF.

This rearrangement joins TRBV15 to TRBJ2-1; D possibly corresponds to TRBD2 (6 bases). The ends were cut back, 0 bases at V and 10 bases at J, with 13 bases in the middle. The CDR3 extends over 14 amino acids. Germline V CDR1 and CDR2: LNHNV, YYDKDF (reference sequence). CDR3 loop: CATSRDRGKSEQFF. The DNA of the CDR3 is TGTGCCACCAGCAGAGATCGGGGGAAAAGCGAGCAGTTCTTC.

This rearrangement joins TRBV7-2 to TRBJ2-1; D remains unclear. CDR3 length: 15 residues. V lost 5 bases and J 0 bases, leaving 11 bases between the germline ends. The V gene's germline CDR1 is SGHTA and CDR2 FQGNSA. The CDR3 bases are TGTGCCAGCAGCGCACTACGCAGCTCCTACAATGAGCAGTTCTTC. It specifies CASSALRSSYNEQFF.

The chain joins TRBV23-1 to TRBJ2-5; D ambiguous. TRBV23-1 falls under the ORF class, with uncertain function. CDR3 length equals 12 residues. Trimming took off 2 bases at V and 5 bases at J, with 6 bases between the two ends. The CDR3 region is CASSQAGETQYF. The DNA for the CDR3 is TGCGCCAGCAGTCAAGCCGGTGAGACCCAGTACTTC.

The chain employs TRBV5-4 and TRBJ2-4, with a possible D match to TRBD2 (6 bases). Trimming took off 1 base at V and 1 base at J, with 12 bases between the two ends. The CDR3 consists of 16 residues. Germline loops: CDR1 SGHNT, CDR2 YYREEE (reference sequence). CDR3 sequence reads: CASSLISGFAKNIQYF. The CDR3 coding sequence is TGTGCCAGCAGCTTGATAAGCGGGTTCGCCAAAAACATTCAGTACTTC.

The chain uses TRBV4-1 and TRBJ2-2; possible D gene TRBD1, 5 bases. The CDR3 is 16 amino acids. Germline V gene lookup returns CDR1 MGHRA and CDR2 YSYEKL. V was clipped by 1 base and J by 6 bases, with 15 bases between them. The CDR3 reads CASSQVPDSRSGELFF. The CDR3 DNA sequence: TGCGCCAGCAGCCAAGTCCCCGACAGTCGATCCGGGGAGCTGTTTTTT.

V usage is TRBV7-9 and J usage is TRBJ1-3; the D is unclear. This CDR3 comprises 13 residues. V shed 1 base and J shed 0 bases, with 1 base lying between them. CDR1 is SEHNR and CDR2 is FQNEAQ in the germline V gene (reference sequence). CDR3 DNA: TGTGCCAGCAGCTTAGGCTCTGGAAACACCATATATTTT. It translates to CASSLGSGNTIYF.

The genes are TRBV19 and TRBJ1-2; D is perhaps TRBD1 (5 bases). Germline V lookup: CDR1 LNHDA, CDR2 SQIVND (reference sequence). Trimming left V 6 bases short and J 3 bases short, with 17 bases between. The length of the CDR3 is 15 residues. The CDR3 DNA sequence: TGTGCCAGTAGGAGGGCCGGCAGGGCAGACTATGGCTACACCTTC. Its translation: CASRRAGRADYGYTF.

The V call is TRBV18, the J call TRBJ1-1; D remains unclear. This CDR3 is built from 13 residues. The germline V and J ends were trimmed by 2 bases and 8 bases, with 12 bases remaining between them. Per germline, CDR1 KGHSH and CDR2 LQKENI. CDR3 bases: TGTGCCAGCTCACCATTGCTTCGCCAGGAAGCTTTCTTT. Its protein product is CASSPLLRQEAFF. Looking up the rest from reference TRBV18 and TRBJ1-1 gives the full variable domain: NAGVMQNPRHLVRRRGQEARLRCSPMKGHSHVYWYRQLPEEGLKFMVYLQKENIIDESGMPKERFSAEFPKEGPSILRIQQVVRGDSAAYFCASSPLLRQEAFFGQGTRLTVV.

The chain has TRBV7-2 and TRBJ2-7; D is uncertain. Germline V gene data show CDR1 as SGHTA and CDR2 as FQGNSA. CDR3 length equals 13 residues. Trimming stripped 3 bases from V and 6 bases from J, with 12 bases between. The chain's CDR3 is CASSLNSAGEQYF. The CDR3 region has the DNA TGTGCCAGCAGCTTGAACTCTGCCGGCGAGCAGTACTTC. The full variable domain, its missing parts supplied by reference TRBV7-2 and TRBJ2-7, is GAGVSQSPSNKVTEKGKDVELRCDPISGHTALYWYRQSLGQGLEFLIYFQGNSAPDKSGLPSDRFSAERTGGSVSTLTIQRTQQEDSAVYLCASSLNSAGEQYFGPGTRLTVT.

V is TRBV5-6 and J is TRBJ1-3; tentatively, D is TRBD1 (5 bases). CDR3 size: 18 residues. CDR1 is SGHDT and CDR2 is YYEEEE in the germline V gene. The ends were cut back, 1 base at V and 3 bases at J, with 20 bases in the middle. CDR3 sequence: CASSLTQRMWGFGNTIYF. CDR3 coding DNA: TGTGCCAGCAGCTTGACACAACGCATGTGGGGGTTTGGAAACACCATATATTTT.

V gene TRBV12-5 combines with J gene TRBJ2-7; 15 nucleotides align to TRBD2. Germline CDR1 and CDR2: LGHNT and FRNRAP. The V and J ends lost 4 bases and 4 bases, in that order; junction bases with no gene match: 14. CDR3 length: 19 residues. CDR3 protein: CASGSHPGGGLAGGYEQYF. DNA of the CDR3: TGTGCTAGTGGTTCCCACCCGGGGGGGGGACTAGCGGGAGGTTACGAGCAGTACTTC.

To note about this clone: Other DNA sequences of this sample code for an identical CDR3. The genes are TRBV10-3 and TRBJ2-2; TRBD1 is a possible D gene (6 bases). V lost 2 bases to trimming and J lost 4 bases, with 11 bases between them. This CDR3 has 15 amino acids. Per germline, CDR1 ENHRY and CDR2 SYGVKD. The DNA of the CDR3 is TGTGCCATCAGTGAGGGCAGGGGCGCCACCGGGGAGCTGTTTTTT. It yields the protein CAISEGRGATGELFF.

This chain joins TRBV5-5 and TRBJ2-7, with 7 positions matching TRBD1. The germline gives CDR1 SGHKS, CDR2 YYEKEE (reference sequence). V dropped 0 bases and J dropped 3; count of bases not matched to a gene: 6. The CDR3 extends over 15 amino acids. CDR3 DNA sequence: TGTGCCAGCAGCTTGGGGGGGACAGCCGACTACGAGCAGTACTTC. Translated: CASSLGGTADYEQYF.

The V gene is TRBV19, the J gene TRBJ1-5; D remains unclear. V gave up 9 bases and J gave up 6 bases, with 12 bases separating them. The germline CDR1 and CDR2 sequences are LNHDA and SQIVND (reference sequence). This CDR3 contains 12 residues. For the CDR3, the DNA is TGTGCCAGCGCTCCGTGGGGTCAGCCCCAGCATTTT. Its protein is CASAPWGQPQHF.

The CDR3 DNA is TGTGCCAGCAGCTTAGTGGCCACTAGAAGACTCACAGATACGCAGTATTTT. This translates into CASSLVATRRLTDTQYF. The chain has TRBV7-2 and TRBJ2-3; a weak D match, TRBD2 (5 bases). The CDR3 spans 17 residues. V lost 1 base to trimming and J lost 2 bases, with 16 bases between them. CDR1 and CDR2 from the germline V gene are SGHTA and FQGNSA.

The chain carries TRBV28 and TRBJ1-5; maybe TRBD1 (6 bases). The CDR3 length is 16 residues. The germline gives CDR1 MDHEN, CDR2 SYDVKM. Trimming took off 5 bases at V and 4 bases at J, with 18 bases between the two ends. CDR3 nucleotides: TGTGCCAGCAGTCCGTCCTTAGGGACACAAAATCAGCCCCAGCATTTT. Translating it yields CASSPSLGTQNQPQHF.

This clone was seen just once. V gene TRBV4-1 combines with J gene TRBJ1-2, with D perhaps matching TRBD1 (5 bases). CDR3 length: 17 amino acids. Per the germline V gene, CDR1 is MGHRA and CDR2 is YSYEKL. Trimming removed 1 base at V and 5 bases at J, with 20 bases between. The DNA of the CDR3 is TGCGCCAGCAGCCAAGGCGGAGGGGCGAGCGACGGGTATGGCTACACCTTC. Protein: CASSQGGGASDGYGYTF.

The rearrangement links TRBV4-2 to TRBJ1-5, with 9 bases matching TRBD1. Trimming removed 2 bases from V and 6 bases from J; junction bases left unmatched: 11. This CDR3 spans 17 amino acids. Germline assignment: CDR1 LGHNA and CDR2 YNFKEQ. The CDR3 spells CASSQPSRDRDSQPQHF. CDR3 nucleotides: TGTGCCAGCAGCCAACCAAGCAGGGACAGGGATAGTCAGCCCCAGCATTTT.

The CDR3 loop is CASSLRDKGLSGANVLTF. The CDR3, as DNA: TGTGCCAGCAGCTTAAGGGACAAAGGACTCTCTGGGGCCAACGTCCTGACTTTC. The chain combines TRBV11-2 with TRBJ2-6; possible D gene TRBD1, 6 bases. V was trimmed by 2 bases and J by 0 bases, leaving 14 bases between them. Germline-derived CDR1 and CDR2 are SGHAT and FQNNGV. CDR3 length equals 18 residues.

The chain links TRBV14 to TRBJ1-3; TRBD1 matches 7 bases. This CDR3 comprises 17 residues. V shed 0 bases, J shed 1 base, and the junction held 6 bases outside the gene matches. In germline, CDR1 is SGHDN, CDR2 FVKESK. The CDR3 DNA reads as TGTGCCAGCAGCCAAGAAATCGGGACAGTATCTGGAAACACCATATATTTT. Translation: CASSQEIGTVSGNTIYF.

The chain is built from TRBV11-2 and TRBJ1-6; D gene unclear. The germline V gene encodes CDR1 SGHAT and CDR2 FQNNGV. With 2 bases removed from V and 7 bases from J, the gap between germline ends came to 12 bases. The CDR3 runs to 15 residues. This CDR3 reads CASSLSGRSNSPLHF. DNA of the CDR3: TGTGCCAGCAGCTTATCGGGGAGAAGCAATTCACCCCTCCACTTT.

The chain has TRBV9 and TRBJ2-3; 10 bases are a match to TRBD2. Germline lookup yields CDR1 SGDLS and CDR2 YYNGEE. The CDR3 spans 16 residues. V shed 0 bases, J shed 3 bases, and the junction held 4 bases outside the gene matches. CDR3 nucleotide sequence: TGTGCCAGCAGCGTAGATACTAGCGGGGCTACAGATACGCAGTATTTT. Its protein is CASSVDTSGATDTQYF. The entire variable domain, with the rest obtained from reference TRBV9 and TRBJ2-3, is as follows: DSGVTQTPKHLITATGQRVTLRCSPRSGDLSVYWYQQSLDQGLQFLIQYYNGEERAKGNILERFSAQQFPDLHSELNLSSLELGDSALYFCASSVDTSGATDTQYFGPGTRLTVL.

This clone was counted ten times or more. The V and J genes are TRBV15 and TRBJ1-1; the match to TRBD1 covers 7 bases. Germline CDR1 and CDR2: LNHNV and YYDKDF (reference sequence). CDR3 size: 17 residues. The V gene end was trimmed by 0 bases and the J gene end by 4 bases; junction bases not matched to a gene: 11. CDR3 coding DNA: TGTGCCACCAGCAGAGATGGACAGGTTAGAATGGGCACTGAAGCTTTCTTT. Protein: CATSRDGQVRMGTEAFF.

This CDR3 is CASSLRGREQYF. The CDR3 region has the DNA TGTGCCAGCAGCTTGAGAGGGCGCGAGCAGTACTTC. V is TRBV5-6 and J is TRBJ2-7; a possible D gene is TRBD2 (5 bases). Deletions cut 1 base from V and 6 bases from J, with 8 bases between. Germline V gives CDR1 SGHDT, CDR2 YYEEEE. This CDR3 comprises 12 residues.